This T cell receptor beta chain comes out of a study of vaccination and CD4 T cells after COVID-19. Study results and caveats: Vaccine-specific clones in convalescent patients were spike mono-reactive in 304 of 307 cases. The study found that a median about 90% of reactive clones in convalescent patients appeared only post-vaccination.

CDR3 size: 13 residues. CDR1 and CDR2 from the germline V gene are DFQATT and SNEGSKA (reference sequence). The ends lost 5 bases at V and 2 bases at J; junction bases unmatched: 2. As to treatment: roughly ten-day PBMC culture with coronavirus spike peptide pools or control peptides (ViraFEST assay). Cultures used 1.5 million to 2.5 million PBMCs per well, 10 IU/ml IL-2 and approximately 9.5 ug/ml peptides. Cultured CD4+ T cell DNA was sequenced using the Oncomine TCR Beta short-read assay. TCRdb re-derived calls from the PCR reads in MiXCR, one entry per CDR3 protein. The table lists 7,500 to 10,000 distinct CDR3 sequences, roughly three fifths of them singletons. This clonotype was counted a few times. The antigen is unknown.

The sequencing here drew on cultured CD4+ T cells from blood, taken after SARS-CoV-2 vaccination. The receptor was isolated from a human donor with COVID-19. V gene TRBV20-1 combines with J gene TRBJ2-7; 11 bases align to TRBD2. CDR3 DNA: TGCAGTGCTGCGGGACTAGCGGCCTACGAGCAGTACTTC. It yields the protein CSAAGLAAYEQYF.